This TCR beta chain was sequenced during a study of T cells after posttransplantation cyclophosphamide. Sequencing was performed with immunoSEQ multiplex PCR; in TCRdb, only in-frame clones are kept and a portion is missing. The sample is made up of about 30,000 clones, none counted only once. On this clone: Antigen unknown.

Looked up from germline, CDR1 is SGHDT and CDR2 is YYEEEE. The V and J ends lost 1 base and 4 bases respectively, with 17 bases between them. The CDR3 runs to 16 residues. Study-wide results and caveats: TRB overlap between skin or GI tissue T cells and blood was limited. Recipient CMV seropositivity and CMV reactivation strongly tracked TRB clonality.

The specimen sequenced was PBMCs. This chain links TRBV5-6 with TRBJ1-2; D uncertain. The source is a woman aged 60-75 years in good health, CMV-negative, and a related stem cell transplant donor. DNA for the CDR3: TGTGCCAGCAGCTTGTTCACAACCCGACGGGGCTATGGCTACACCTTC. Its protein product is CASSLFTTRRGYGYTF.